This TCR beta chain emerged from a study of control samples from healthy donors and cancer patients. Trimming took 4 bases from V and 5 from J; bases not matched to a gene: 11. This CDR3 is 17 amino acids long. In germline, CDR1 is LGHDT, CDR2 YNNKEL (reference sequence). Assay: immunoSEQ multiplex PCR; the TCRdb copy retains only in-frame clones and omits some. The repertoire shows approximately 190,000 clones; the top ten hold approximately 2.2%. This clonotype was sampled from a woman aged 25 to 39 in good health. Material for sequencing was blood. This rearrangement joins TRBV3-1 (or the pseudogene TRBV3-2) to TRBJ2-2; TRBD2 matches at 9 bases. The CDR3 coding sequence is TGTGCCAGCAGCCGACGACTAGCGGCGGGGTTGACCGGGGAGCTGTTTTTT. Translating it yields CASSRRLAAGLTGELFF.